This entry lists 7 T cell receptor beta chains sequenced from one sample in a study of T cells after yellow fever vaccination. TCRdb reanalysed the 5' RACE reads using MiXCR and keeps one entry per CDR3 protein. Among roughly 350,000 distinct CDR3 sequences listed, roughly 4.3% were seen once. The material sequenced was PBMCs, taken 5 days after the yellow fever booster vaccination. These receptors all come from a man younger than 35 who received the YFV17D yellow fever vaccine.

Turning to this clonotype: Relative to the germline gene, one junction end is altered; a read error may explain this. This chain connects TRBV20-1 to TRBJ2-5, with 7 positions matching TRBD1. The CDR3 runs 15 residues. Looked up from germline, CDR1 is DFQATT and CDR2 is SNEGSKA (reference sequence). The CDR3 region has the DNA TGCAGTGCTCTAACGCCGACAGGGATTGATGAGACCCGGTACTTC. Encoded protein: CSALTPTGIDETRYF.

In its sample, this clonotype was seen many times. The gene calls are TRBV5-1 and TRBJ2-5, with TRBD2 matching 8 bases. Per germline, CDR1 SGHRS and CDR2 YFSETQ. The CDR3 sequence is 18 residues long. V was clipped by 8 bases and J by 3 bases; unmatched bases: 21. The CDR3 sequence is CARGTADRPTGGEETQYF. The CDR3 bases are TGCGCCAGGGGGACTGCCGACCGTCCCACCGGGGGGGAAGAGACCCAGTACTTC.

This chain links TRBV4-1 with TRBJ1-1, with D uncertain. The ends were cut back, 3 bases at V and 0 bases at J, with 11 bases in the middle. Germline values: CDR1 MGHRA, CDR2 YSYEKL. The CDR3 runs 15 residues. The chain's CDR3 is CASSHQADMNTEAFF. The CDR3 nucleotides read TGCGCCAGCAGCCACCAAGCCGATATGAACACTGAAGCTTTCTTT.

This clonotype was observed a few times. The chain joins TRBV4-2 to TRBJ2-5; 11 bases agree with TRBD2. CDR3 length equals 15 residues. CDR1 and CDR2 (germline): LGHNA, YNFKEQ. Trimming cost V 5 bases and J 2 bases; bases outside gene matches: 4. The CDR3 region has the DNA TGTGCCAGCAGCGAGATAGCGGGGGGGCAAGAGACCCAGTACTTC. This encodes CASSEIAGGQETQYF.

The chain is built from TRBV7-9 and TRBJ2-7; D gene uncertain. The CDR3 covers 12 residues. Per germline, CDR1 SEHNR and CDR2 FQNEAQ (reference sequence). V was shortened by 1 base and J by 7 bases, with 8 bases between the two germline ends. The CDR3 region is CASSLEDLEQYF. In DNA, the CDR3 is TGTGCCAGCAGCTTAGAAGACCTGGAGCAGTACTTC.

This clonotype was recorded at least ten times. The J gene is TRBJ1-4, the V gene TRBV20-1; D is unclear. CDR3 size: 12 residues. Between the trimmed V and J ends, which lost 0 bases and 8 bases, there was a span of 7 bases. CDR1 DFQATT and CDR2 SNEGSKA come from the germline V gene (reference sequence). The DNA of the CDR3 is TGCAGTGCTAGAGATCTCGTGGAAAAACTGTTTTTT. It translates to CSARDLVEKLFF.

The chain links TRBV4-1 to TRBJ2-3; D could derive from TRBD1 or TRBD2 (6 bases each). The CDR3 covers 15 residues. The germline V and J ends were trimmed by 1 base and 3 bases, with 11 bases remaining between them. CDR1 MGHRA and CDR2 YSYEKL come from the germline V gene. The CDR3, as DNA: TGCGCCAGCAGCCAAGTCGGGGGCCAAACAGATACGCAGTATTTT. The encoded protein is CASSQVGGQTDTQYF.